The 3 T cell receptor beta chains below were found in one sample sequenced in a study of T cell repertoires in cytomegalovirus infection. TCRdb reprocessed the reads with MiXCR, giving one entry per CDR3 protein. Here the sample spans around 630,000 distinct CDR3 sequences, more than 20% being singletons. The sequencing sample was made of CD8+ T cells from PBMCs. Receptors were obtained from a human donor in good health (CMV status not recorded). Some clones in this sample may be carry-over from other donors' samples.

V and J are TRBV10-3 and TRBJ2-5; possibly TRBD1 for D (5 bases). V was trimmed by 4 bases and J by 2 bases, leaving 8 bases between them. The CDR3 loop spans 13 amino acids. Germline-derived CDR1 and CDR2 are ENHRY and SYGVKD. The CDR3 DNA follows: TGTGCCATCAGTGGGGGCGGACAAGAGACCCAGTACTTC. Translated, it gives CAISGGGQETQYF.

This clonotype has ten or more counts. J is TRBJ1-5 and V is TRBV7-9; D might be TRBD1 (5 bases). Trimming shortened V by 7 bases and J by 10 bases, and 23 bases separated the two germline ends. This CDR3 has 15 residues. Germline V gives CDR1 SEHNR, CDR2 FQNEAQ (reference sequence). The CDR3: CASTSFGGYLQPQHF. CDR3 nucleotides: TGTGCCAGCACCTCGTTTGGGGGATACCTGCAACCCCAGCATTTT. Based on the CDR3 plus reference TRBV7-9 and TRBJ1-5, the full variable domain is DTGVSQNPRHKITKRGQNVTFRCDPISEHNRLYWYRQTLGQGPEFLTYFQNEAQLEKSRLLSDRFSAERPKGSFSTLEIQRTEQGDSAMYLCASTSFGGYLQPQHFGDGTRLSIL.

This clonotype was counted at least ten times. J is TRBJ2-7 and V is TRBV7-6; 7 bases are a match to TRBD2. The germline CDR1 and CDR2 sequences are SGHVS and FNYEAQ. With V trimmed by 1 base and J by 7 bases, 4 bases remained unmatched. CDR3 length: 13 residues. CDR3 in DNA: TGTGCCAGCAGCTTAGATCGGGGGGATGAGCAGTACGTC. As protein: CASSLDRGDEQYV.